One and the same sample provided the 29 T cell receptor beta chains below, sequenced in a study of CD8 T cells in Susac syndrome. Random hexamers primed reverse transcription of about 0.5 to 1 ug RNA. TCRdb passed the immunoSEQ multiplex PCR reads through MiXCR, listing each CDR3 protein once. The sample has under 200,000 distinct CDR3 sequences, about 91% seen once. The specimen was CD4+ T cells from PBMCs. The receptor set was obtained from a human donor in good health.

The V gene is TRBV4-3, the J gene TRBJ2-7; TRBD1 aligns across 12 bases. V lost 0 bases, J lost 4 bases, and 10 bases stayed unmatched. This CDR3 is built from 18 residues. CDR1 is LGHNA, CDR2 YSLEER, per germline. CDR3 bases: TGCGCCAGCAGCCAAGAAGCTCTACCGGGACAGGGGGCTTACGAGCAGTACTTC. Translation: CASSQEALPGQGAYEQYF.

This clonotype was counted only a few times. The chain couples TRBV6-5 to TRBJ1-5; D call uncertain. Germline values: CDR1 MNHEY, CDR2 SVGAGI. V shed 4 bases and J shed 2 bases, with 6 bases lying between them. CDR3 length: 13 amino acids. CDR3 loop: CASSFGGNQPQHF. CDR3 DNA sequence: TGTGCCAGCAGTTTTGGGGGCAATCAGCCCCAGCATTTT.

This chain joins TRBV3-1 and TRBJ2-5; TRBD1 matches 10 bases. The junction had 4 bases not matched to a gene; V was cut back by 3 bases and J by 6 bases. This CDR3 comprises 14 residues. Germline CDR1 and CDR2: LGHDT and YNNKEL (reference sequence). Here the CDR3 reads CASSQLGQGKTQYF. The CDR3 DNA is TGTGCCAGCAGCCAGCTGGGACAGGGGAAGACCCAGTACTTC.

The rearrangement uses TRBV20-1 and TRBJ1-1; weak D call: TRBD1 (5 bases). CDR1 and CDR2 from the germline V gene are DFQATT and SNEGSKA (reference sequence). CDR3 size: 14 residues. Trimming took off 5 bases at V and 1 base at J, with 14 bases between the two ends. The CDR3 here is CSAQAGTQNTEAFF. In nucleotides, the CDR3 is TGCAGTGCTCAAGCCGGGACTCAGAACACTGAAGCTTTCTTT.

This chain uses TRBV27 with TRBJ2-7; 11 bases are a match to TRBD1. The germline CDR1 and CDR2 sequences are MNHEY and SMNVEV (reference sequence). This CDR3 has 13 amino acids. Trimming removed 7 bases from V and 4 bases from J; junction bases left unmatched: 3. The CDR3 loop reads CASMGQGEYEQYF. CDR3 DNA sequence: TGTGCCAGCATGGGACAGGGGGAATACGAGCAGTACTTC.

V gene TRBV6-1 combines with J gene TRBJ1-2; no clear D. Trimming pared 4 bases from V and 11 bases from J, leaving 8 bases between. This CDR3 region has 10 residues. CDR1 is MNHNS and CDR2 is SASEGT in the germline V gene. DNA of the CDR3: TGTGCCAGCAGTGGAGTTGGGTACACCTTC. Translating gives CASSGVGYTF.

The CDR3 coding sequence is TGTGCCAGCACCTCTTTTGGACAGCCCTCCTACGAGCAGTACTTC. This sequence encodes CASTSFGQPSYEQYF. This chain connects TRBV2 to TRBJ2-7; maybe TRBD1 (6 bases). Trimming removed 7 bases at V and 0 bases at J, with 16 bases between. The CDR3 spans 15 residues. Looked up from germline, CDR1 is SNHLY and CDR2 is FYNNEI. The variable domain in full, completed from reference TRBV2 and TRBJ2-7, reads EPEVTQTPSHQVTQMGQEVILRCVPISNHLYFYWYRQILGQKVEFLVSFYNNEISEKSEIFDDQFSVERPDGSNFTLKIRSTKLEDSAMYFCASTSFGQPSYEQYFGPGTRLTVT.

The genes are TRBV20-1 and TRBJ2-2, with 8 bases aligning to TRBD2. The ends lost 6 bases at V and 5 bases at J; junction bases unmatched: 8. CDR3 length: 14 amino acids. Germline values: CDR1 DFQATT, CDR2 SNEGSKA (reference sequence). CDR3 protein: CSASGTGGTGELFF. The CDR3 DNA sequence: TGCAGTGCGTCCGGGACGGGAGGGACCGGGGAGCTGTTTTTT.

The V gene is TRBV7-2, the J gene TRBJ1-2; 7 nucleotides agree with TRBD1. Trimming at V came to 8 bases and at J to 4 bases, leaving 7 bases not matched to a gene. This CDR3 is built from 13 residues. Germline CDR1 and CDR2: SGHTA and FQGNSA. For the CDR3, the DNA is TGTGCCAGCGACTGGGGGGACAGCTATGGCTACACCTTC. Translation gives CASDWGDSYGYTF.

The V call is TRBV29-1, the J call TRBJ1-1; 11 bases match TRBD1. The CDR3 spans 15 residues. V lost 6 bases, J lost 1 base, and 7 bases stayed unmatched. Germline values: CDR1 SQVTM, CDR2 ANQGSEA. This CDR3 reads CSVLRTGGGNTEAFF. The CDR3 DNA reads as TGCAGCGTCCTTAGGACAGGGGGCGGGAACACTGAAGCTTTCTTT.

This clonotype was recorded only once. V usage is TRBV30 and J usage is TRBJ2-5, with D possibly being TRBD1 (5 bases). CDR3 length: 14 amino acids. Germline-derived CDR1 and CDR2 are GTSNPN and SVGIG (reference sequence). V lost 1 base, J lost 5 bases, and 14 bases lay in between. DNA for the CDR3: TGTGCCTGGAGTGGCGGCCAGGGCCGGGAGACCCAGTACTTC. Its protein product is CAWSGGQGRETQYF.

The rearrangement joins TRBV24-1 to TRBJ2-5; D possibly corresponds to TRBD1 (6 bases). This CDR3 region has 13 residues. Trimming stripped 6 bases from V and 5 bases from J, with 12 bases between. The V gene's germline CDR1 is KGHDR and CDR2 SFDVKD. CDR3: CATSLGGVETQYF. The CDR3 DNA follows: TGTGCCACCAGTTTAGGGGGAGTGGAGACCCAGTACTTC.

The genes are TRBV28 and TRBJ2-7; 16 nucleotides line up with TRBD2. The CDR3 runs 17 residues. The J segment lost 7 bases and the V segment lost 6 bases, leaving 12 bases of the junction unmatched. CDR1 MDHEN and CDR2 SYDVKM come from the germline V gene. The CDR3: CASSLRQGTSGRVEQYF. CDR3 nucleotide sequence: TGTGCCAGCAGCCTACGACAGGGGACTAGCGGGAGGGTTGAGCAGTACTTC.

The chain links TRBV3-1 to TRBJ2-2, with 11 bases matching TRBD2. Germline trimming cut 5 bases from V and 0 bases from J; bases unmatched to any gene: 11. The CDR3 is made up of 19 amino acids. Germline V gene sequence: CDR1 LGHDT, CDR2 YNNKEL (reference sequence). DNA for the CDR3: TGTGCCAGCAGCTTTCGAGGACTAGCGGGCAGCGCGAACACCGGGGAGCTGTTTTTT. It is translated as CASSFRGLAGSANTGELFF.

The rearrangement links TRBV7-7 to TRBJ2-7, with TRBD1 matching 9 bases. The V segment lost 2 bases and the J segment 5 bases; nucleotides outside the gene matches: 4. This CDR3 contains 14 residues. Germline V gives CDR1 SSHAT, CDR2 FNYEAQ (reference sequence). Here the CDR3 DNA reads TGTGCCAGCAGCTTAACACAGGGGGCCCACGAGCAGTACTTC. Its translation is CASSLTQGAHEQYF.

The genes are TRBV19 and TRBJ1-5; 8 bases agree with TRBD1. Germline CDR1 and CDR2: LNHDA and SQIVND (reference sequence). The CDR3 spans 13 residues. Losses at the gene ends were 6 bases for V and 7 bases for J; bases not matched to a gene: 5. Written as DNA, the CDR3 is TGTGCCAGTAGGACAGGGGATTTCCAGCCCCAGCATTTT. Encoded protein: CASRTGDFQPQHF.

The gene calls are TRBV5-1 and TRBJ2-2, with 9 bases aligning to TRBD1. After removal of 1 base from V and 0 bases from J, the junction contained 4 bases not matched to a gene. Germline CDR1 and CDR2: SGHRS and YFSETQ. The CDR3 covers 17 residues. The CDR3 DNA is TGCGCCAGCAGCTTGCTAGGACAGGGGTCGAACACCGGGGAGCTGTTTTTT. As protein: CASSLLGQGSNTGELFF.

The chain uses TRBV4-1 and TRBJ2-4; D tentatively reads TRBD1 or TRBD2 (7 bases each). Trimming removed 0 bases at V and 0 bases at J, with 18 bases between. CDR1 MGHRA and CDR2 YSYEKL come from the germline V gene. The CDR3 covers 19 residues. In nucleotides, the CDR3 is TGCGCCAGCAGCCAAGAGGTAGGGGGCGCGGGGGAAGCCAAAAACATTCAGTACTTC. Amino acids: CASSQEVGGAGEAKNIQYF.

J is TRBJ1-5 and V is TRBV7-6; no clear D gene. V lost 5 bases, J lost 4 bases, and 9 bases lay in between. Germline V gene lookup returns CDR1 SGHVS and CDR2 FNYEAQ. There are 13 residues in the CDR3. CDR3 sequence reads: CASSLGWNQPQHF. The CDR3 nucleotides read TGTGCCAGCAGCCTTGGGTGGAATCAGCCCCAGCATTTT. Looking up the rest from reference TRBV7-6 and TRBJ1-5 gives the full variable domain: GAGVSQSPRYKVTKRGQDVALRCDPISGHVSLYWYRQALGQGPEFLTYFNYEAQQDKSGLPNDRFSAERPEGSISTLTIQRTEQRDSAMYRCASSLGWNQPQHFGDGTRLSIL.

The chain recombines TRBV7-2 with TRBJ2-5, with D hard to call. Germline V lookup: CDR1 SGHTA, CDR2 FQGNSA. V lost 5 bases, J lost 5 bases, and 9 bases lay in between. The CDR3 is 12 residues long. As DNA, the CDR3 is TGTGCCAGCAGCCCCGGGTGGGAGACCCAGTACTTC. Encoded protein: CASSPGWETQYF.

This sequence joins TRBV20-1 and TRBJ1-1; weak D call: TRBD1 (6 bases). Between the trimmed V and J ends, which lost 6 bases and 7 bases, there was a span of 12 bases. Germline CDR1 reads DFQATT; CDR2 reads SNEGSKA (reference sequence). The CDR3 covers 11 residues. The CDR3 DNA reads TGCAGTGCAACCAGGACAGTTGAAGCTTTCTTT. It yields the protein CSATRTVEAFF.

CDR3 in amino acids: CAWSGGQGGNQPQHF. In nucleotides, the CDR3 is TGTGCCTGGAGTGGCGGACAGGGGGGCAATCAGCCCCAGCATTTT. This chain links TRBV30 with TRBJ1-5; TRBD1 agrees at 10 bases. CDR3 length: 15 residues. V gave up 1 base and J gave up 2 bases; unmatched junction bases: 2. The germline V gene encodes CDR1 GTSNPN and CDR2 SVGIG (reference sequence). Supplemented by reference TRBV30 and TRBJ1-5, the full variable domain reads SQTIHQWPATLVQPVGSPLSLECTVEGTSNPNLYWYRQAAGRGLQLLFYSVGIGQISSEVPQNLSASRPQDRQFILSSKKLLLSDSGFYLCAWSGGQGGNQPQHFGDGTRLSIL.

The chain employs TRBV9 and TRBJ2-3; no clear D. This CDR3 spans 14 amino acids. Germline V lookup: CDR1 SGDLS, CDR2 YYNGEE. The V and J ends lost 4 bases and 0 bases respectively, with 9 bases between them. In nucleotides, the CDR3 is TGTGCCAGCAGCCCCCGGATGAGCACAGATACGCAGTATTTT. Protein: CASSPRMSTDTQYF. Filled out from reference TRBV9 and TRBJ2-3, the complete variable domain reads DSGVTQTPKHLITATGQRVTLRCSPRSGDLSVYWYQQSLDQGLQFLIQYYNGEERAKGNILERFSAQQFPDLHSELNLSSLELGDSALYFCASSPRMSTDTQYFGPGTRLTVL.

This chain links TRBV20-1 with TRBJ2-5, with D possibly TRBD2 on 6 matching bases. Germline V gives CDR1 DFQATT, CDR2 SNEGSKA (reference sequence). The CDR3 totals 14 residues. V was trimmed by 5 bases and J by 3 bases, leaving 16 bases between them. The CDR3 reads CSARQISSEETQYF. CDR3 nucleotides: TGCAGTGCTCGACAGATTTCTAGCGAAGAGACCCAGTACTTC.

V usage is TRBV11-2 and J usage is TRBJ1-2; D remains unclear. V gave up 6 bases and J gave up 8 bases, with 16 bases separating them. This CDR3 is 13 amino acids long. The V gene's germline CDR1 is SGHAT and CDR2 FQNNGV. The CDR3 loop is CASRQTAEGGYTF. CDR3 coding DNA: TGTGCCAGCAGACAAACAGCGGAAGGAGGCTACACCTTC.

The gene calls are TRBV27 and TRBJ1-3; no firm D call. With 4 bases removed from V and 0 bases from J, the gap between germline ends came to 7 bases. The CDR3 sequence is 14 residues long. Germline loops: CDR1 MNHEY, CDR2 SMNVEV (reference sequence). The CDR3 loop reads CASSSSLSGNTIYF. DNA for the CDR3: TGTGCCAGCAGTTCCTCCCTCTCTGGAAACACCATATATTTT.

V is TRBV7-2 and J is TRBJ1-5, with TRBD1 identical over 7 bases. Per the germline V gene, CDR1 is SGHTA and CDR2 is FQGNSA. V was pared by 3 bases and J by 0 bases, with 5 bases of the junction left unmatched. The CDR3 is 16 amino acids. CDR3 loop: CASSFRGTDSNQPQHF. As DNA, the CDR3 is TGTGCCAGCAGCTTTAGAGGGACAGATAGCAATCAGCCCCAGCATTTT.

The V gene is TRBV29-1, the J gene TRBJ2-5; D is uncertain. There are 11 residues in the CDR3. The V end was cut by 3 bases, the J end by 7 bases, with 9 bases between. Per the germline V gene, CDR1 is SQVTM and CDR2 is ANQGSEA. The CDR3 DNA follows: TGCAGCGTTGAGGCCGTTTGGACCCAGTACTTC. It yields the protein CSVEAVWTQYF.

The J gene is TRBJ2-1, the V gene TRBV12-3 or TRBV12-4; 9 nucleotides match TRBD2. After removal of 1 base from V and 8 bases from J, the junction contained 6 bases not matched to a gene. This CDR3 region has 15 residues. CDR3 in DNA: TGTGCCAGCAGTTTAGGGCTAGCGGGGCAACATGAGCAGTTCTTC. It codes for CASSLGLAGQHEQFF.